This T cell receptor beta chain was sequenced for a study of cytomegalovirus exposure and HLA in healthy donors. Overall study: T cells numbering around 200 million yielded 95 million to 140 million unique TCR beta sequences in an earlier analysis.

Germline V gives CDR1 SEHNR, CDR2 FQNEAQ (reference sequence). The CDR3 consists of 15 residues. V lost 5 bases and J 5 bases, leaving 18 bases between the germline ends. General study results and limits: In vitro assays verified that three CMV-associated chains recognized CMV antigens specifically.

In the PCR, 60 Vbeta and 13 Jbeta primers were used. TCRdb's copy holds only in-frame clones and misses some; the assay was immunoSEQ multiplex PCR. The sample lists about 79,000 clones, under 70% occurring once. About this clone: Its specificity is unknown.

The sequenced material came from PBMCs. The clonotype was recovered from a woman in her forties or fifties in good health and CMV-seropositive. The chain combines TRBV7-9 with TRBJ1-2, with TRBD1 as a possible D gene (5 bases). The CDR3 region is CASSRNRDRGYGYTF. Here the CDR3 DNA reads TGTGCCAGCAGCCGGAACCGGGACCGGGGGTATGGCTACACCTTC.